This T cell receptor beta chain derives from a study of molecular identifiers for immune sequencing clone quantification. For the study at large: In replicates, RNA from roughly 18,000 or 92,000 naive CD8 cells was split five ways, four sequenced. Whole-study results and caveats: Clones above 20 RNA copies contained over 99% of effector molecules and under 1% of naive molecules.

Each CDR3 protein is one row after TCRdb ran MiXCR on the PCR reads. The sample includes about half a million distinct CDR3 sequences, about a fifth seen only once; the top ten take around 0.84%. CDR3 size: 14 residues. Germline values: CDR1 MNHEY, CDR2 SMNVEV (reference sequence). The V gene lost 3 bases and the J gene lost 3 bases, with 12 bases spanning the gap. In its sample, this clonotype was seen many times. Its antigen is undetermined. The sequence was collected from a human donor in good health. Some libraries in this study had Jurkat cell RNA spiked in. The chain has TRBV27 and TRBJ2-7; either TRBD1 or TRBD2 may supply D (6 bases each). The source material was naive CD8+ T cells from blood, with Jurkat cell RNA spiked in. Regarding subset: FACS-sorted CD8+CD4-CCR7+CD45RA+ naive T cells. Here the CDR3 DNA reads TGTGCCAGCAGTTTGGGGGGCCCTAGCTACGAGCAGTACTTC. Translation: CASSLGGPSYEQYF.